The sequence of this TCR beta chain was determined in a study of blood T cell repertoires in COVID-19. This table comes from immunoSEQ multiplex PCR, and its TCRdb copy is limited to in-frame clones, with some not included. The sample contains roughly 220,000 clones, less than 90% of which appear only once. V trimming: 2 bases; J trimming: 5 bases; junction bases outside the gene matches: 1. Germline V gene lookup returns CDR1 SGHDT and CDR2 YYEEEE. The length of the CDR3 is 12 residues. What was sequenced was PBMCs or T cells enriched from blood (not recorded which). The source of this sequence is a woman aged 40-49 years who had recovered from COVID-19. V is TRBV5-6 and J is TRBJ2-7; 7 bases align to TRBD1. CDR3 sequence reads: CASSLDRDEQYF. In DNA, the CDR3 is TGTGCCAGCAGCTTAGACAGGGACGAGCAGTACTTC.